The 15 T cell receptor beta chains reported below all come from one sample, sequenced in a study of blood T cell repertoires in COVID-19. The method was immunoSEQ multiplex PCR; TCRdb's version includes in-frame clones alone and lacks a portion of them. The data hold 170,000 or so clones, with 88% observed a single time. The sequenced sample was PBMCs or T cells enriched from blood (not recorded which). The receptors shown here come from a woman under 30 who had recovered from COVID-19.

The gene calls are TRBV6-1 and TRBJ1-3; 7 nucleotides agree with TRBD1. The CDR3 loop spans 16 amino acids. Germline values: CDR1 MNHNS, CDR2 SASEGT. The ends lost 0 bases at V and 6 bases at J; junction bases unmatched: 8. CDR3 in amino acids: CASSEAGQRGANTIYF. CDR3 in DNA: TGTGCCAGCAGTGAAGCGGGACAGCGTGGAGCAAACACCATATATTTT.

This clone showed up just a few times. The same CDR3 also results from other DNA sequences found in this sample. The chain employs TRBV28 and TRBJ1-4, with TRBD1 as a possible D gene (5 bases). Germline-derived CDR1 and CDR2 are MDHEN and SYDVKM. Trimming stripped 6 bases from V and 3 bases from J, with 11 bases between. The CDR3 spans 14 residues. DNA of the CDR3: TGTGCCAGCAGCTCGGGGGGGGCTAATGAAAAACTGTTTTTT. This sequence encodes CASSSGGANEKLFF.

The chain combines TRBV5-1 with TRBJ2-1; TRBD2 aligns across 9 bases. The junction had 7 bases not matched to a gene; V was cut back by 2 bases and J by 7 bases. The CDR3 runs to 15 residues. CDR1 and CDR2 (germline): SGHRS, YFSETQ. CDR3 DNA sequence: TGCGCCAGCAGCTTATCAGCGGGAGGCCAAAATGAGCAGTTCTTC. Residues: CASSLSAGGQNEQFF.

The J gene is TRBJ2-2, the V gene TRBV3-1 (or the pseudogene TRBV3-2); TRBD2 matches 9 bases. This CDR3 region has 17 residues. The V segment lost 1 base and the J segment 8 bases; nucleotides outside the gene matches: 11. Germline-derived CDR1 and CDR2 are LGHDT and YNNKEL (reference sequence). Here the CDR3 DNA reads TGTGCCAGCAGCCAAGTGGGCGGGAGGGCCGCGAGTGGGGAGCTGTTTTTT. It translates to CASSQVGGRAASGELFF.

V and J are TRBV19 and TRBJ2-5, with 10 bases identical to TRBD2. Germline V gives CDR1 LNHDA, CDR2 SQIVND (reference sequence). J gave up 5 bases and V 5 bases, and 17 bases lay outside the gene matches. This CDR3 has 18 residues. The chain's CDR3 is CASSGSSGGRSSAETQYF. CDR3 nucleotide sequence: TGTGCCAGTAGTGGATCTAGCGGGGGCCGATCCTCGGCGGAGACCCAGTACTTC. The full variable domain, its missing parts supplied by reference TRBV19 and TRBJ2-5, is DGGITQSPKYLFRKEGQNVTLSCEQNLNHDAMYWYRQDPGQGLRLIYYSQIVNDFQKGDIAEGYSVSREKKESFPLTVTSAQKNPTAFYLCASSGSSGGRSSAETQYFGPGTRLLVL.

This clone was counted once. The V gene is TRBV14, the J gene TRBJ1-2; D is perhaps TRBD1 (5 bases). CDR1 SGHDN and CDR2 FVKESK come from the germline V gene. The CDR3 totals 15 residues. Trimming took off 5 bases at V and 4 bases at J, with 17 bases between the two ends. The CDR3 DNA follows: TGTGCCAGCAGCTCCGTCTTCCGGGACTTCTATGGCTACACCTTC. Protein: CASSSVFRDFYGYTF.

V is TRBV24-1 and J is TRBJ2-5; 8 positions agree with TRBD1. The junction had 4 bases not matched to a gene; V was cut back by 3 bases and J by 5 bases. CDR3 size: 14 residues. Germline assignment: CDR1 KGHDR and CDR2 SFDVKD. The CDR3 loop is CATSDPDRVETQYF. DNA of the CDR3: TGTGCCACCAGTGATCCGGACAGGGTGGAGACCCAGTACTTC.

V usage is TRBV6-5 and J usage is TRBJ1-2; a possible D gene is TRBD1 (5 bases). This CDR3 region has 13 residues. Per germline, CDR1 MNHEY and CDR2 SVGAGI. V lost 6 bases, J lost 3 bases, and 11 bases lay in between. The CDR3, as DNA: TGTGCCAGCAGGCCACAGGTTTACTATGGCTACACCTTC. Amino acid sequence: CASRPQVYYGYTF.

This rearrangement joins TRBV28 to TRBJ1-3; D not resolved. This CDR3 is built from 12 residues. Trimming took 6 bases from V and 4 from J, leaving 7 bases between them. Germline assignment: CDR1 MDHEN and CDR2 SYDVKM. DNA for the CDR3: TGTGCCAGCAGCAGATTGGGAAACACCATATATTTT. Translating it yields CASSRLGNTIYF. Full variable domain (remainder filled in from reference TRBV28 and TRBJ1-3): DVKVTQSSRYLVKRTGEKVFLECVQDMDHENMFWYRQDPGLGLRLIYFSYDVKMKEKGDIPEGYSVSREKKERFSLILESASTNQTSMYLCASSRLGNTIYFGEGSWLTVV.

This clone was detected only a few times. The genes are TRBV19 and TRBJ2-2, with D maybe TRBD1 (5 bases). Per the germline V gene, CDR1 is LNHDA and CDR2 is SQIVND (reference sequence). Trimming pared 3 bases from V and 3 bases from J, leaving 14 bases between. The CDR3 length is 16 residues. CDR3: CASSISTEPDTGELFF. The CDR3 region has the DNA TGTGCCAGTAGTATCTCGACAGAGCCGGACACCGGGGAGCTGTTTTTT. Filled out from reference TRBV19 and TRBJ2-2, the complete variable domain reads DGGITQSPKYLFRKEGQNVTLSCEQNLNHDAMYWYRQDPGQGLRLIYYSQIVNDFQKGDIAEGYSVSREKKESFPLTVTSAQKNPTAFYLCASSISTEPDTGELFFGEGSRLTVL.

The chain couples TRBV2 to TRBJ2-5; D is perhaps TRBD2 (5 bases). V dropped 1 base and J dropped 5 bases, with 11 bases sitting between them. The length of the CDR3 is 14 residues. The germline gives CDR1 SNHLY, CDR2 FYNNEI. In nucleotides, the CDR3 is TGTGCCAGCAGTGAAGTGTGGGAGCGGGAGACCCAGTACTTC. It specifies CASSEVWERETQYF.

The chain couples TRBV6-5 to TRBJ2-1; 10 bases agree with TRBD2. The V and J ends lost 7 bases and 9 bases, in that order; junction bases with no gene match: 6. This CDR3 comprises 13 residues. The germline gives CDR1 MNHEY, CDR2 SVGAGI. The CDR3 nucleotides read TGTGCCAGCATAACTAGCGGGGTTGGTGAGCAGTTCTTC. Its protein product is CASITSGVGEQFF.

The chain combines TRBV18 with TRBJ1-2; 7 bases are shared with TRBD1. This CDR3 has 17 amino acids. V shed 8 bases and J 8 bases; nucleotides not matched to a gene: 23. Per the germline V gene, CDR1 is KGHSH and CDR2 is LQKENI. The CDR3 coding sequence is TGTGCCAGCACTCCGACCCACGAGACAGGGTCTTCAATCGGCTACACCTTC. Its protein is CASTPTHETGSSIGYTF.

This chain connects TRBV7-2 to TRBJ2-7; TRBD1 matches at 8 bases. V gave up 5 bases and J gave up 3 bases; unmatched junction bases: 9. This CDR3 comprises 15 residues. Germline-derived CDR1 and CDR2 are SGHTA and FQGNSA. The DNA for the CDR3 is TGTGCCAGCAGCCTTGGACAGGGTTCGATCTACGAGCAGTACTTC. Translating gives CASSLGQGSIYEQYF.

The gene calls are TRBV19 and TRBJ2-1; 11 positions match TRBD2. CDR1 and CDR2 from the germline V gene are LNHDA and SQIVND (reference sequence). The V segment lost 5 bases and the J segment 0 bases; nucleotides outside the gene matches: 3. The CDR3 length is 16 residues. The CDR3 protein is CASSYTSGSSYNEQFF. CDR3 bases: TGTGCCAGTAGTTATACTAGCGGGAGCTCCTACAATGAGCAGTTCTTC.